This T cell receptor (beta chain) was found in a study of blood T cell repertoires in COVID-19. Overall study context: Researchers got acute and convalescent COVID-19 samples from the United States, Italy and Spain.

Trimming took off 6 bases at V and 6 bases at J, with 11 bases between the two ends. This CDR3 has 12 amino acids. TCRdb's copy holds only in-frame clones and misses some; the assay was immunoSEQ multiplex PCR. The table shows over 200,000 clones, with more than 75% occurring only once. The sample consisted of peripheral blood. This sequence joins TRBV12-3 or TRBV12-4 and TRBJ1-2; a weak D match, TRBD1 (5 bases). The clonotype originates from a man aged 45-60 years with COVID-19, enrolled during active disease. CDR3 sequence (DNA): TGTGCCAGCAGCCCCGGACAAAATGGCTACACCTTC. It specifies CASSPGQNGYTF.